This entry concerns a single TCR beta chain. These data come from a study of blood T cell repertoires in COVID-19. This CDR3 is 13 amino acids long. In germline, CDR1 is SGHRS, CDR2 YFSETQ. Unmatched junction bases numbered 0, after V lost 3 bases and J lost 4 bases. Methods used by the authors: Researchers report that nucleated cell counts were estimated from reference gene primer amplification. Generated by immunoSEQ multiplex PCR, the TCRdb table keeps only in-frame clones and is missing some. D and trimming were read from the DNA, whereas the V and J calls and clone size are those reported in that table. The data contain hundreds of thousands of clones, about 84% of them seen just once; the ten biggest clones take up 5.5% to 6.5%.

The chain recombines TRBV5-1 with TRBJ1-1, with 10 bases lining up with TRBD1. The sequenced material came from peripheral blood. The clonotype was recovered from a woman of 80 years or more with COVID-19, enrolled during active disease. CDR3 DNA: TGCGCCAGCAGCTGGACAGGGGGCACTGAAGCTTTCTTT. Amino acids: CASSWTGGTEAFF.